The next 18 T cell receptor beta chains were all read from a single sample in a study of T cells in Graves' hyperthyroidism and ophthalmopathy. From RNA transcripts, TCR beta CDR3 regions were amplified. First-round RT-PCR with HTBI primers amplified the TCR CDR3 region. TCRdb re-called the multiplex PCR reads through MiXCR, storing one row per CDR3 protein. The profile covers 280,000 or so distinct CDR3 sequences, with about 25% appearing a single time and about a quarter taken by the ten largest. The specimen sequenced was blood. Receptor source: a man aged 35-49 years with Graves' hyperthyroidism that later progressed to Graves' ophthalmopathy.

V and J are TRBV6-5 and TRBJ1-2; D gene uncertain. Between the trimmed V and J ends, which lost 1 base and 7 bases, there was a span of 13 bases. Germline V gives CDR1 MNHEY, CDR2 SVGAGI. The CDR3 extends over 14 amino acids. This chain's CDR3 is CASSYFGGLGGYTF. In DNA, the CDR3 is TGTGCCAGCAGTTACTTCGGAGGCCTCGGTGGCTACACCTTC.

This clonotype occurred many times. This chain links TRBV5-1 with TRBJ1-2; the D gene is possibly TRBD1 (5 bases). Germline CDR1 reads SGHRS; CDR2 reads YFSETQ. The V end lost 4 bases, the J end lost 5 bases, and 9 bases lay between the germline ends. The CDR3 is 12 residues long. The chain's CDR3 is CASSDQGYGYTF. As DNA, the CDR3 is TGCGCCAGCAGCGACCAGGGTTATGGCTACACCTTC.

This sequence joins TRBV7-2 and TRBJ2-7; D is ambiguous. This CDR3 has 15 amino acids. V gave up 1 base and J gave up 0 bases, with 10 bases separating them. Germline V gene sequence: CDR1 SGHTA, CDR2 FQGNSA. The CDR3 nucleotides are TGTGCCAGCAGCTTAGGGCTTGGTAGCTCCTACGAGCAGTACTTC. It encodes CASSLGLGSSYEQYF.

This clonotype occurred many times. This chain joins TRBV5-5 and TRBJ2-2, with D possibly matching TRBD1 (5 bases). Germline V lookup: CDR1 SGHKS, CDR2 YYEKEE (reference sequence). The CDR3 consists of 16 residues. V was clipped by 2 bases and J by 0 bases, with 11 bases between them. The CDR3 DNA reads as TGTGCCAGCAGCTTTTATCTGGACACGAACACCGGGGAGCTGTTTTTT. Translated: CASSFYLDTNTGELFF.

This clonotype was recorded many times. The chain recombines TRBV15 with TRBJ2-7; D uncertain. There are 14 residues in the CDR3. V lost 1 base to trimming and J lost 3 bases, with 10 bases between them. From germline, CDR1 is LNHNV and CDR2 YYDKDF (reference sequence). The chain's CDR3 is CATSRGAGFYEQYF. The CDR3 DNA sequence: TGTGCCACCAGCAGAGGGGCTGGGTTCTACGAGCAGTACTTC.

This clonotype has a count of ten or more. The gene calls are TRBV20-1 and TRBJ2-7; no definite D call. Trimming pared 2 bases from V and 0 bases from J, leaving 8 bases between. The CDR3 runs to 13 residues. Germline V gives CDR1 DFQATT, CDR2 SNEGSKA (reference sequence). The CDR3 reads CSARFWASYEQYF. DNA for the CDR3: TGCAGTGCTAGATTTTGGGCCTCCTACGAGCAGTACTTC.

This clonotype occurred many times. The chain uses TRBV20-1 and TRBJ2-2; 7 bases are shared with TRBD2. Trimming cost V 3 bases and J 5 bases; bases outside gene matches: 12. Looked up from germline, CDR1 is DFQATT and CDR2 is SNEGSKA (reference sequence). The CDR3 has 16 amino acids. The CDR3 sequence is CSASAGRPRGTGELFF. CDR3 sequence (DNA): TGCAGTGCTAGCGCCGGGAGGCCCCGAGGGACCGGGGAGCTGTTTTTT.

This clonotype was detected many times. The chain recombines TRBV20-1 with TRBJ2-7, with D unresolved. This CDR3 spans 12 amino acids. Looked up from germline, CDR1 is DFQATT and CDR2 is SNEGSKA (reference sequence). Trimming removed 3 bases at V and 4 bases at J, with 10 bases between. DNA of the CDR3: TGCAGTGCTAGGGGGTGGGGATACGAGCAGTACTTC. Translated: CSARGWGYEQYF.

The V gene is TRBV6-1, the J gene TRBJ1-2, with D tentatively TRBD1 (5 bases). The CDR3 contains 14 residues. CDR1 MNHNS and CDR2 SASEGT come from the germline V gene. Trimming took 9 bases from V and 5 from J, leaving 19 bases between them. CDR3 amino acids: CASTPGTLLYGYTF. In DNA form, the CDR3 reads TGTGCCAGTACCCCCGGGACCCTCCTATATGGCTACACCTTC.

A few counts support this clonotype. The chain joins TRBV6-2 or TRBV6-3 to TRBJ2-2; TRBD2 aligns across 14 bases. This CDR3 comprises 18 residues. The junction had 0 bases not matched to a gene; V was cut back by 0 bases and J by 0 bases. CDR1 and CDR2 (germline): MNHEY, SVGEGT. The CDR3 bases are TGTGCCAGCAGTTACTCGACTAGCGGGGGGGCGAACACCGGGGAGCTGTTTTTT. It is translated as CASSYSTSGGANTGELFF.

The chain recombines TRBV12-3 or TRBV12-4 with TRBJ1-2; a weak D match, TRBD1 (6 bases). The CDR3 runs to 13 residues. Trimming removed 5 bases at V and 4 bases at J, with 11 bases between. This chain's CDR3 is CASSKGDFYGYTF. The CDR3 DNA follows: TGTGCCAGCAGTAAGGGGGACTTCTATGGCTACACCTTC.

This clonotype was observed many times. This sequence joins TRBV27 and TRBJ1-5, with D perhaps matching TRBD1 (6 bases). V was shortened by 2 bases and J by 1 base, with 9 bases between the two germline ends. The CDR3 is 15 residues long. The germline V gene encodes CDR1 MNHEY and CDR2 SMNVEV (reference sequence). The CDR3: CASSLLQGSNQPQHF. The CDR3 DNA reads TGTGCCAGCAGTTTACTTCAGGGGAGCAATCAGCCCCAGCATTTT.

This clonotype has only a few counts. The V and J genes are TRBV20-1 and TRBJ1-1; 8 nucleotides line up with TRBD1. Per the germline V gene, CDR1 is DFQATT and CDR2 is SNEGSKA (reference sequence). The V segment lost 5 bases and the J segment 4 bases; nucleotides outside the gene matches: 9. The CDR3 extends over 14 amino acids. The DNA of the CDR3 is TGCAGTGCTTCCCCAAGGACAGGGTTCACTGAAGCTTTCTTT. Translation gives CSASPRTGFTEAFF.

This clonotype was seen ten or more times. The chain couples TRBV19 to TRBJ2-6, with D perhaps TRBD1 (5 bases). V was clipped by 5 bases and J by 0 bases, with 14 bases between them. CDR1 is LNHDA and CDR2 is SQIVND in the germline V gene (reference sequence). The CDR3 spans 17 residues. The CDR3 coding sequence is TGTGCCAGTAGTCCCCAGGGTAGTTACTCTGGGGCCAACGTCCTGACTTTC. It specifies CASSPQGSYSGANVLTF.

The rearrangement joins TRBV29-1 to TRBJ2-5; possibly TRBD1 for D (5 bases). Trimming removed 7 bases at V and 0 bases at J, with 12 bases between. This CDR3 is built from 13 residues. Germline-derived CDR1 and CDR2 are SQVTM and ANQGSEA. In nucleotides, the CDR3 is TGCAGCGGGGGCAGGCCGAACCAAGAGACCCAGTACTTC. Translated: CSGGRPNQETQYF.

The chain links TRBV6-2 or TRBV6-3 to TRBJ2-7; D is uncertain. CDR1 MNHEY and CDR2 SVGEGT come from the germline V gene. The CDR3 contains 14 residues. Trimming cost V 6 bases and J 5 bases, with 17 bases left between them. For the CDR3, the DNA is TGTGCCAGCAGCCCTGAGGTCGGAATCGACGAGCAGTACTTC. This encodes CASSPEVGIDEQYF.

In its sample, this clonotype was seen many times. The chain joins TRBV20-1 to TRBJ2-7; TRBD2 is a possible D gene (6 bases). Germline CDR1 is DFQATT and CDR2 is SNEGSKA (reference sequence). The CDR3 totals 12 residues. Trimming removed 4 bases at V and 7 bases at J, with 14 bases between. CDR3 loop: CSAKPGAEEQYF. In DNA form, the CDR3 reads TGCAGTGCTAAACCGGGAGCAGAAGAGCAGTACTTC.

The J gene is TRBJ2-5, the V gene TRBV6-1; D unresolved. The V gene's germline CDR1 is MNHNS and CDR2 SASEGT. Trimming took off 7 bases at V and 9 bases at J, with 12 bases between the two ends. CDR3 length: 11 amino acids. The chain's CDR3 is CASTVGLAQYF. CDR3 sequence (DNA): TGTGCCAGCACGGTCGGCTTGGCCCAGTACTTC.